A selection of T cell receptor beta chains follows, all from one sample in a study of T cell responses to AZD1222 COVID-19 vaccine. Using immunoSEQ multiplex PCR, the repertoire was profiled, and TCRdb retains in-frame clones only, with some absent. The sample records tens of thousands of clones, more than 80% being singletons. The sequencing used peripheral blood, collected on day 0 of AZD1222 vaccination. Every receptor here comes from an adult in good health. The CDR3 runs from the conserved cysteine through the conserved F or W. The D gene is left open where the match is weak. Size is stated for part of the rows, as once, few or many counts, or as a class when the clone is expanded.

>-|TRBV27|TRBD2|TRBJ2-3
CASSLSLAGPTDTQYF
TGTGCCAGCAGTTTATCCCTAGCGGGACCTACGGATACGCAGTATTTT
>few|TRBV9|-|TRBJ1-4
CASSPHTATNEKLFF
TGTGCCAGCAGTCCTCACACCGCAACTAATGAAAAACTGTTTTTT
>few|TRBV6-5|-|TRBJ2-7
CASRRTVYEQYF
TGTGCCAGCAGAAGGACCGTTTACGAGCAGTACTTC
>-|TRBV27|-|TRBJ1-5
CASSLSPTGHQPQHF
TGTGCCAGCAGTTTATCACCAACAGGGCACCAGCCCCAGCATTTT
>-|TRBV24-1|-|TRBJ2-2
CATSDLGTRHGELFF
TGTGCCACCAGTGATTTGGGGACACGGCACGGGGAGCTGTTTTTT
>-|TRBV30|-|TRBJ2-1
CAWSVLGISYNEQFF
TGTGCCTGGAGTGTACTTGGGATCTCCTACAATGAGCAGTTCTTC
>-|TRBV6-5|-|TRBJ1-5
CASRDVIGSNQPQHF
TGTGCCAGCAGGGATGTTATCGGGAGCAATCAGCCCCAGCATTTT
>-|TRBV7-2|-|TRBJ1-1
CASSLNRAVPEAFF
TGTGCCAGCAGCTTAAACAGGGCGGTTCCTGAAGCTTTCTTT
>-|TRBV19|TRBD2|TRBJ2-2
CASSLGLAGVVGELFF
TGTGCCAGTAGTTTGGGACTAGCGGGAGTGGTCGGGGAGCTGTTTTTT
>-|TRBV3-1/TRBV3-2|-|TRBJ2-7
CASSQDMAGNLGEQYF
TGTGCCAGCAGCCAAGATATGGCGGGGAACCTTGGCGAGCAGTACTTC
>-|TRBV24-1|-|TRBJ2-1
CATSAGAYNEQFF
TGTGCCACCAGTGCCGGAGCTTACAATGAGCAGTTCTTC
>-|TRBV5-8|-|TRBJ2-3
CASSEGDTTSTDTQYF
TGTGCCAGCAGCGAGGGAGACACGACTAGCACAGATACGCAGTATTTT
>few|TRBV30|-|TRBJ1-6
CAWRGRRNSPLHF
TGTGCCTGGAGGGGTCGGAGAAATTCACCCCTCCACTTT
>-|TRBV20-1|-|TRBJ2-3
CSASGSSMADTQYF
TGCAGTGCTAGTGGTTCCAGTATGGCAGATACGCAGTATTTT
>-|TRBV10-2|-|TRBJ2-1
CASSPGDNYNEQFF
TGCGCCAGCAGCCCGGGCGACAACTACAATGAGCAGTTCTTC
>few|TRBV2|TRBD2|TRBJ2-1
CASSWTSGRAHEQFF
TGTGCCAGCAGTTGGACTAGCGGGAGGGCCCATGAGCAGTTCTTC
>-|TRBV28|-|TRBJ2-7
CASSKTIDPGAYEQYF
TGTGCCAGCAGCAAAACGATCGACCCCGGGGCCTACGAGCAGTACTTC
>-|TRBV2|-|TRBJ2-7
CASRPTGHAYEQYF
TGTGCCAGCCGGCCCACGGGGCATGCATACGAGCAGTACTTC
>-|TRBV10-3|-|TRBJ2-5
CAISEGNGQETQYF
TGTGCCATCAGTGAGGGGAACGGCCAAGAGACCCAGTACTTC
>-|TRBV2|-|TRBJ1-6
CASSEGGEGVNSPLHF
TGTGCCAGCAGTGAAGGGGGGGAAGGGGTCAATTCACCCCTCCACTTT
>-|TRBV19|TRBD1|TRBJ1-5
CASSNNRGGGVSNQPQHF
TGTGCCAGTAGTAATAACAGAGGGGGCGGTGTGAGCAATCAGCCCCAGCATTTT
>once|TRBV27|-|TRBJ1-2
CASSLEGRSILGSHDYSYGYTF
TGTGCCAGCAGTTTAGAGGGCAGATCGATCTTGGGCAGTCACGATTATTCCTATGGCTACACCTTC
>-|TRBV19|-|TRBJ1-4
CASSASGVDYATNEKLFF
TGTGCCAGTAGTGCCTCCGGGGTAGATTATGCAACTAATGAAAAACTGTTTTTT
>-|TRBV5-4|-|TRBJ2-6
CASSLASRRSGANVLTF
TGTGCCAGCAGCTTGGCCTCACGGCGCTCTGGGGCCAACGTCCTGACTTTC
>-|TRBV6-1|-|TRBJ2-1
CASSDRDLHNEQFF
TGTGCCAGCAGTGACCGGGACTTACACAATGAGCAGTTCTTC
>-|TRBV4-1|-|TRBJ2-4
CASSGNDYAKNIQYF
TGCGCCAGCAGCGGAAACGACTATGCCAAAAACATTCAGTACTTC
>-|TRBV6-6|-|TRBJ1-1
CASSGAEGMNTEAFF
TGTGCCAGCAGCGGGGCCGAGGGAATGAACACTGAAGCTTTCTTT
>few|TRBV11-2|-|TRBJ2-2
CASSSRRWELFF
TGTGCCAGCAGCTCCCGTCGATGGGAGCTGTTTTTT
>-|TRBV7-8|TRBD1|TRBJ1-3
CASSSLTGSGNTIYF
TGTGCCAGCAGCTCACTGACAGGGTCTGGAAACACCATATATTTT
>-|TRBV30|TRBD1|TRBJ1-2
CAWSVLGGQLNSNYGYTF
TGTGCCTGGAGTGTACTGGGGGGACAGCTCAATTCTAACTATGGCTACACCTTC
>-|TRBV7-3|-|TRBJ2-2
CASSRAHGELFF
TGTGCCAGCAGCCGAGCTCACGGGGAGCTGTTTTTT
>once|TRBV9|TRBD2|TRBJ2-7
CASSVGAGGPSYEQYF
TGTGCCAGCAGCGTAGGAGCGGGAGGTCCCTCCTACGAGCAGTACTTC